This T cell receptor beta chain is drawn from a study of T cell responses to AZD1222 COVID-19 vaccine. The assay was immunoSEQ multiplex PCR, and TCRdb's table has in-frame clones only and misses some. The sample has some 140,000 clones, about nine tenths seen once. V gave up 5 bases and J gave up 1 base, with 8 bases separating them. Germline V gene data show CDR1 as SGHNT and CDR2 as YENEEA. CDR3 length: 14 amino acids. The chain carries TRBV11-3 and TRBJ2-2; D remains unclear. The sequences come from peripheral blood, collected on day 0 of MenACWY control vaccination. The sequence was collected from an adult in good health. CDR3 residues: CASSPRVNTGELFF. In DNA form, the CDR3 reads TGTGCCAGCAGCCCTCGGGTGAACACCGGGGAGCTGTTTTTT.